These 8 T cell receptor beta chains share one sample of origin, sequenced in a study of glioma-infiltrating T cells after dendritic cell vaccination. Produced via immunoSEQ multiplex PCR; TCRdb's table is partial and in-frame only. The sample has more than 75,000 clones, roughly four fifths seen once. Time point indicated: after dendritic cell vaccination, including at tumor progression/relapse. The specimen was blood, collected after dendritic cell vaccination. Every receptor here comes from a human donor with glioblastoma.

Worth noting for this clone: A junction end diverges from the germline sequence, so it may reflect a read error. The genes are TRBV6-5 and TRBJ2-3; D call uncertain. CDR3 size: 11 residues. The germline CDR1 and CDR2 sequences are MNHEY and SVGAGI. CDR3 sequence: CASSYSETQYF. The CDR3 nucleotides are TGTGCCAGCAGTTACTCAGAGACGCAGTATTTT.

The J gene is TRBJ1-2, the V gene TRBV2; D possibly corresponds to TRBD1 (5 bases). Trimming cost V 4 bases and J 2 bases, with 11 bases left between them. Germline V gives CDR1 SNHLY, CDR2 FYNNEI. The CDR3 consists of 14 residues. In nucleotides, the CDR3 is TGTGCCAGCAGTGCTCGGGGACTGAACTATGGCTACACCTTC. This gives the protein CASSARGLNYGYTF.

J is TRBJ1-3 and V is TRBV21-1; the table assigns TRBD1, which was not confirmed against the DNA. TRBV21-1 is noted as a pseudogene. The CDR3 spans 13 residues. DNA for the CDR3: TGTGCCAGCAGGGACAGGGCTAGGAACACCATATATTTT. Its translation is CASRDRARNTIYF.

This clone was observed a handful of times. V usage is TRBV7-9 and J usage is TRBJ2-2, with D perhaps TRBD2 (5 bases). Trimming pared 2 bases from V and 5 bases from J, leaving 12 bases between. The CDR3 contains 15 residues. CDR1 is SEHNR and CDR2 is FQNEAQ in the germline V gene (reference sequence). CDR3 DNA: TGTGCCAGCAGCTTAACGCGGGCCGTAACCGGGGAGCTGTTTTTT. Translating it yields CASSLTRAVTGELFF.

The rearrangement links TRBV5-1 to TRBJ1-6, with TRBD1 as a possible D gene (6 bases). The CDR3 extends over 17 amino acids. V was trimmed by 0 bases and J by 1 base, leaving 11 bases between them. Germline assignment: CDR1 SGHRS and CDR2 YFSETQ. The CDR3 nucleotides are TGCGCCAGCAGCTTGGGGGGGGGCGATTCCTATAATTCACCCCTCCACTTT. This sequence encodes CASSLGGGDSYNSPLHF.

This chain uses TRBV7-9 with TRBJ2-2; 7 positions agree with TRBD2. CDR1 SEHNR and CDR2 FQNEAQ come from the germline V gene (reference sequence). This CDR3 is 16 amino acids long. V trimming: 5 bases; J trimming: 3 bases; junction bases outside the gene matches: 9. The DNA of the CDR3 is TGTGCCAGCAGCCCCCGGGGGAGGGGAGACACCGGGGAGCTGTTTTTT. As protein: CASSPRGRGDTGELFF. Together with reference TRBV7-9 and TRBJ2-2, the CDR3 gives the full variable domain: DTGVSQNPRHKITKRGQNVTFRCDPISEHNRLYWYRQTLGQGPEFLTYFQNEAQLEKSRLLSDRFSAERPKGSFSTLEIQRTEQGDSAMYLCASSPRGRGDTGELFFGEGSRLTVL.

CDR3 amino acids: CASSQRTGYYEQYF. CDR3 DNA: TGCGCCAGCAGCCAGAGGACAGGGTACTACGAGCAGTACTTC. V gene TRBV4-3 combines with J gene TRBJ2-5; 8 bases are a match to TRBD1. The end of the DNA aligns better with TRBJ2-7, so the J call may be wrong. The length of the CDR3 is 14 residues. CDR1 and CDR2 (germline): LGHNA, YSLEER.

The V and J genes are TRBV5-1 and TRBJ2-7; D is perhaps TRBD1 (6 bases). CDR1 SGHRS and CDR2 YFSETQ come from the germline V gene. V lost 4 bases and J lost 2, with 19 bases in between. CDR3 size: 16 residues. CDR3: CASSPARTAVPYEQYF. CDR3 coding DNA: TGCGCCAGCAGCCCTGCCCGGACAGCGGTTCCCTACGAGCAGTACTTC.